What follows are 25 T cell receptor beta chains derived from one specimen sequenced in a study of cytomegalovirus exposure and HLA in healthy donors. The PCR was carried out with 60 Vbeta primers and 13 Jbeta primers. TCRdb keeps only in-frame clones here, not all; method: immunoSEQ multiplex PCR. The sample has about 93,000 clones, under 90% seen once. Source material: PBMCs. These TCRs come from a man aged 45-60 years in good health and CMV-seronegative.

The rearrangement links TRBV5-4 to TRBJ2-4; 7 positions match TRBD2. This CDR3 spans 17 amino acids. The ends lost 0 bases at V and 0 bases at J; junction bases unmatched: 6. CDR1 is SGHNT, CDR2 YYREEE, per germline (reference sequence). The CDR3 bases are TGTGCCAGCAGCTTGGGTAGCGGGCGGCTAGCCAAAAACATTCAGTACTTC. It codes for CASSLGSGRLAKNIQYF.

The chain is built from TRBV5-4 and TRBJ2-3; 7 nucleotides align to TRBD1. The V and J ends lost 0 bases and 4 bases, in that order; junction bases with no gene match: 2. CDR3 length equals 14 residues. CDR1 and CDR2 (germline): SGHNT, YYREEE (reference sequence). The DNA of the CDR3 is TGTGCCAGCAGCTTGGCAGGGGGACCAGATACGCAGTATTTT. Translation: CASSLAGGPDTQYF.

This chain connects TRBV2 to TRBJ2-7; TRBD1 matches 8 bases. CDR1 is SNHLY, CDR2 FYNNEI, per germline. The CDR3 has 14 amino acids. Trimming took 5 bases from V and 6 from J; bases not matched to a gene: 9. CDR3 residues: CASSKGQGEGEQYF. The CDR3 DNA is TGTGCCAGCAGTAAAGGACAGGGAGAAGGCGAGCAGTACTTC. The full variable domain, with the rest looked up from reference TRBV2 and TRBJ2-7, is EPEVTQTPSHQVTQMGQEVILRCVPISNHLYFYWYRQILGQKVEFLVSFYNNEISEKSEIFDDQFSVERPDGSNFTLKIRSTKLEDSAMYFCASSKGQGEGEQYFGPGTRLTVT.

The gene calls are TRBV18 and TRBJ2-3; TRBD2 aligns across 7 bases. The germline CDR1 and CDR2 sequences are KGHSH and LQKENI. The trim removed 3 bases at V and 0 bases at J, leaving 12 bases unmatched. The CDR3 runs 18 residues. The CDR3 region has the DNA TGTGCCAGCTCACCGGGGCCTAGCGGAGGCTATAGCACAGATACGCAGTATTTT. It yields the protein CASSPGPSGGYSTDTQYF.

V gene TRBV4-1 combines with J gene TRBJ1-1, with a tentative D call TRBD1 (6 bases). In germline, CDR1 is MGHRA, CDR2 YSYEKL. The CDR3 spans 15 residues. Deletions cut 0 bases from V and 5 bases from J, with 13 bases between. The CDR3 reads CASSQDNQGWTEAFF. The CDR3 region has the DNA TGCGCCAGCAGCCAAGATAATCAGGGGTGGACTGAAGCTTTCTTT.

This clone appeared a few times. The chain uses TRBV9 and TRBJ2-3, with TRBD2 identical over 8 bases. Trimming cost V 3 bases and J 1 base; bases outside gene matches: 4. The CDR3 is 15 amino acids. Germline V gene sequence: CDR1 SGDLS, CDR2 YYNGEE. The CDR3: CASSDYGRGTDTQYF. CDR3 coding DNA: TGTGCCAGCAGCGATTACGGGAGGGGCACAGATACGCAGTATTTT.

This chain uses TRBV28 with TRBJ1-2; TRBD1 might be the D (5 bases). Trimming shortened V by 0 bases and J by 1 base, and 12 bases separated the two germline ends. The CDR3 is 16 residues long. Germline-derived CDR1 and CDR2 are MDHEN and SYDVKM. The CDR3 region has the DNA TGTGCCAGCAGTTTATGGGGGCTAGAGGATAACTATGGCTACACCTTC. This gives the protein CASSLWGLEDNYGYTF.

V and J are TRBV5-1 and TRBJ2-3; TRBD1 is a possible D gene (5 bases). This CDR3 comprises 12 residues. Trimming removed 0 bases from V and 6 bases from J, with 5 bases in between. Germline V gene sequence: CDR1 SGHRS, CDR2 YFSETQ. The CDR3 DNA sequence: TGCGCCAGCAGCTTGGACAGGGATACGCAGTATTTT. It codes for CASSLDRDTQYF.

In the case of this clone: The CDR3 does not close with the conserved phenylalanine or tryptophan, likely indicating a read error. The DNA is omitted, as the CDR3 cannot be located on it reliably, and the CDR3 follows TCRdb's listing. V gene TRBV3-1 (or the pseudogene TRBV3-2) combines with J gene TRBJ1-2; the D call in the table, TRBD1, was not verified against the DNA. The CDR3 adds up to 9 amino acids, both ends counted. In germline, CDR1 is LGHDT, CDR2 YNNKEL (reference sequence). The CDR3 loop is CASSQNDTA.

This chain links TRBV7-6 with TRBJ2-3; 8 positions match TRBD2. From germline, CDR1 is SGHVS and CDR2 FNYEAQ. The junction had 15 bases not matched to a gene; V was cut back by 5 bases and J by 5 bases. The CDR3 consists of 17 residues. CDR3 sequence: CASSRMGGAGAGDTQYF. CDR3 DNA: TGTGCCAGCAGCCGTATGGGGGGAGCGGGAGCAGGAGATACGCAGTATTTT.

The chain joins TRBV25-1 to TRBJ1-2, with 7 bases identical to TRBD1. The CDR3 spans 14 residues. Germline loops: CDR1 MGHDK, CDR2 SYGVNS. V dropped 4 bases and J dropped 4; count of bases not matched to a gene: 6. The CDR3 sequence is CASSALTGAYGYTF. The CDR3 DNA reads TGTGCCAGCAGTGCCTTAACAGGGGCCTATGGCTACACCTTC.

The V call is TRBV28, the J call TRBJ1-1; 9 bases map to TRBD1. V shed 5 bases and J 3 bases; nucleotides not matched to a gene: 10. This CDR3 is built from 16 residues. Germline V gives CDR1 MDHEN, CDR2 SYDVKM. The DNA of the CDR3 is TGTGCCAGCAGTACCCGGACAGGGGTGGGGTACACTGAAGCTTTCTTT. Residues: CASSTRTGVGYTEAFF.

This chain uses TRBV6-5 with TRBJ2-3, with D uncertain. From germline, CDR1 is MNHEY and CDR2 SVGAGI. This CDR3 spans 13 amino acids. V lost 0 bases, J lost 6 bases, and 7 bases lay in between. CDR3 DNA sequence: TGTGCCAGCAGTTACTCGAACTCGGATACGCAGTATTTT. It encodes CASSYSNSDTQYF.

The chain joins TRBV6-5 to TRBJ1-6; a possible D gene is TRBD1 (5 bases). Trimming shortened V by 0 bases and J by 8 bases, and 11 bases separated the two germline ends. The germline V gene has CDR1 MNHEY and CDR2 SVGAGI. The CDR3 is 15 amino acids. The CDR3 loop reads CASSYSGGTDSPLHF. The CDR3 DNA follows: TGTGCCAGCAGTTACTCGGGAGGGACGGATTCACCCCTCCACTTT.

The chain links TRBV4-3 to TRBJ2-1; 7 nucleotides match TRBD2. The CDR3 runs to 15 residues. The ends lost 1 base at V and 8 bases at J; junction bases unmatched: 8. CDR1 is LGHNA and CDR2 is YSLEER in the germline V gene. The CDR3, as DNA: TGCGCCAGCAGCCAAGGAGCGGCGGGAGTGGATGAGCAGTTCTTC. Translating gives CASSQGAAGVDEQFF.

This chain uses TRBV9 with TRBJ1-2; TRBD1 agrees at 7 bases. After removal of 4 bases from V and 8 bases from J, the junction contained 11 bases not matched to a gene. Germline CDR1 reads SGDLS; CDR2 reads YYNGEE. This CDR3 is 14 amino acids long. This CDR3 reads CASSTQTGSEGYTF. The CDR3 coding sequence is TGTGCCAGCAGCACCCAGACAGGGTCGGAGGGCTACACCTTC.

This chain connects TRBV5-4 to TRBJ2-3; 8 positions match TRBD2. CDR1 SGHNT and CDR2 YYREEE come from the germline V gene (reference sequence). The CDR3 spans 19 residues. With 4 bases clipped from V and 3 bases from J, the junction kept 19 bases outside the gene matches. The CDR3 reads CASSPRPRLELAGTDTQYF. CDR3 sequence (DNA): TGTGCCAGCAGCCCCCGCCCGCGCCTTGAGCTAGCGGGTACAGATACGCAGTATTTT.

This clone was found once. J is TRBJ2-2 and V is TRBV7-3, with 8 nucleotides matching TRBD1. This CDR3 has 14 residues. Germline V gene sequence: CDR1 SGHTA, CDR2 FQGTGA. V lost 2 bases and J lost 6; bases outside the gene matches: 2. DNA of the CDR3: TGTGCCAGCAGCTTAGGACAGGGAGCCGGGGAGCTGTTTTTT. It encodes CASSLGQGAGELFF. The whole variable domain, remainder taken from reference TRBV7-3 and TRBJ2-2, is GAGVSQTPSNKVTEKGKYVELRCDPISGHTALYWYRQSLGQGPEFLIYFQGTGAADDSGLPNDRFFAVRPEGSVSTLKIQRTERGDSAVYLCASSLGQGAGELFFGEGSRLTVL.

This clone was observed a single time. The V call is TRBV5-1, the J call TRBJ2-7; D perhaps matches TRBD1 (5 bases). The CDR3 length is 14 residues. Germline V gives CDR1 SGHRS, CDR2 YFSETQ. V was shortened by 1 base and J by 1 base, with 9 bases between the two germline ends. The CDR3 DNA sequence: TGCGCCAGCAGCTTGCAAGGGGATTCCTACGAGCAGTACTTC. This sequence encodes CASSLQGDSYEQYF. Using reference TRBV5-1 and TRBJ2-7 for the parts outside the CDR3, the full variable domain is KAGVTQTPRYLIKTRGQQVTLSCSPISGHRSVSWYQQTPGQGLQFLFEYFSETQRNKGNFPGRFSGRQFSNSRSEMNVSTLELGDSALYLCASSLQGDSYEQYFGPGTRLTVT.

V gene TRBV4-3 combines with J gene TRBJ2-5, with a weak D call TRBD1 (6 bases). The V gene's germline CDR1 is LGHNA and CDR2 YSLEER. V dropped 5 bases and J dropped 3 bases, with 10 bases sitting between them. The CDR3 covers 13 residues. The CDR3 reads CASSSRTEETQYF. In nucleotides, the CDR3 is TGCGCCAGCAGCTCCCGGACAGAAGAGACCCAGTACTTC.

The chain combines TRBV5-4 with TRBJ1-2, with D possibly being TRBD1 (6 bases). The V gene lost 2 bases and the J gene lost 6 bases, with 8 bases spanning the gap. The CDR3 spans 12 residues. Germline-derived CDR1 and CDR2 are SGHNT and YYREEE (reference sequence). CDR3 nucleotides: TGTGCCAGCAGCTTTACAGGGAATGGCTACACCTTC. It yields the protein CASSFTGNGYTF.

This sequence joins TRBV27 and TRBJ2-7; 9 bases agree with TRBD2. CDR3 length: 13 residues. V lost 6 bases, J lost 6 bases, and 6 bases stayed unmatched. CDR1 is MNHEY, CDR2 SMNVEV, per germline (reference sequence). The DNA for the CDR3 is TGTGCCAGCAGCCCGGGACTAGCACTCGAGCAGTACTTC. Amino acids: CASSPGLALEQYF.

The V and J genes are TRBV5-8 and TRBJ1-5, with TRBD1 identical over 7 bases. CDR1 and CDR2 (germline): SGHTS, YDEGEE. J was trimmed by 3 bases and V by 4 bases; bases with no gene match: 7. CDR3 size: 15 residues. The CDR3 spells CASSGGTVINQPQHF. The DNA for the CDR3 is TGTGCCAGCAGCGGCGGGACAGTGATCAATCAGCCCCAGCATTTT. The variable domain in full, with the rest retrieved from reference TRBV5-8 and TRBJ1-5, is EAGVTQSPTHLIKTRGQQATLRCSPISGHTSVYWYQQALGLGLQFLLWYDEGEERNRGNFPPRFSGRQFPNYSSELNVNALELEDSALYLCASSGGTVINQPQHFGDGTRLSIL.

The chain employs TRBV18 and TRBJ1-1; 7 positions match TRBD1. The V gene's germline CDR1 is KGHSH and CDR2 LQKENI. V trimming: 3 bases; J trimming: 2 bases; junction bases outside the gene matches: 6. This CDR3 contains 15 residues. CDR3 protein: CASSPVGTANTEAFF. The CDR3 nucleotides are TGTGCCAGCTCACCCGTAGGGACAGCCAACACTGAAGCTTTCTTT.

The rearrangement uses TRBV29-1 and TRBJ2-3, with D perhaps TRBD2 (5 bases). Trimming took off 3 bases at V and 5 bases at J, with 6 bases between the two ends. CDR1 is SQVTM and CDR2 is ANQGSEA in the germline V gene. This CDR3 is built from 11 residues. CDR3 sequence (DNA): TGCAGCGTTGACCGGGGAGATACGCAGTATTTT. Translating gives CSVDRGDTQYF.